The entry below gives a single TCR beta chain sequence along with its context. These data come from a study of T cell responses to AZD1222 COVID-19 vaccine. V was clipped by 5 bases and J by 4 bases, with 15 bases between them. This CDR3 has 15 amino acids. Germline V CDR1 and CDR2: SGHTA, FQGNSA. Assay used: immunoSEQ multiplex PCR; TCRdb lists only in-frame clones, some missing. The sample yields some 79,000 clones, approximately 83% seen once. This sample comprised peripheral blood, obtained 28 days after the second AZD1222 dose. This chain uses TRBV7-2 with TRBJ1-3; D not resolved. This TCR was sampled from an adult who received the AZD1222 COVID-19 vaccine. The CDR3 sequence is CASSLLGRAGNTIYF. CDR3 nucleotides: TGTGCCAGCAGCCTCCTCGGCAGAGCCGGAAACACCATATATTTT. Combining the CDR3 with reference TRBV7-2 and TRBJ1-3 gives the whole variable domain GAGVSQSPSNKVTEKGKDVELRCDPISGHTALYWYRQSLGQGLEFLIYFQGNSAPDKSGLPSDRFSAERTGGSVSTLTIQRTQQEDSAVYLCASSLLGRAGNTIYFGEGSWLTVV.